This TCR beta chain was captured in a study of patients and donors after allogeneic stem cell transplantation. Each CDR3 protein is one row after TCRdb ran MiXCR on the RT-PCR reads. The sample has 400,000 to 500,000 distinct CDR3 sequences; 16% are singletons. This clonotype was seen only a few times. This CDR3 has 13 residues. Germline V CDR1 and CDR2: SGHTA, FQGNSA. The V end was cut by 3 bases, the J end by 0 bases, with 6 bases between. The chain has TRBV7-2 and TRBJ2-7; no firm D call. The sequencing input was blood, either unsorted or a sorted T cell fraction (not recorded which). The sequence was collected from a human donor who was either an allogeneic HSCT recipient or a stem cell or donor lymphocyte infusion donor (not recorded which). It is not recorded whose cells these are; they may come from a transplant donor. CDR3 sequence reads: CASSFEASYEQYF. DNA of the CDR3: TGTGCCAGCAGCTTTGAGGCCTCCTACGAGCAGTACTTC.